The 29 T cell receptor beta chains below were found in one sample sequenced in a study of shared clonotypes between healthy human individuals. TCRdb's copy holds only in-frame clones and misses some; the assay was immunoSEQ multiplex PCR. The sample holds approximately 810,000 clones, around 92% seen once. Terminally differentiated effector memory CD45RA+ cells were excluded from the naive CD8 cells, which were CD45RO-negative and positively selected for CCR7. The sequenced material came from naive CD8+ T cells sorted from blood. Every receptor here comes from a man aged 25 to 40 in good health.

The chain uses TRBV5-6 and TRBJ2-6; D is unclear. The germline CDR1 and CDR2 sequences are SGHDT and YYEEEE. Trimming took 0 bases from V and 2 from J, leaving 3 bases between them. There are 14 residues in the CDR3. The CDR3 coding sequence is TGTGCCAGCAGCTTGGAGACTGGGGCCAACGTCCTGACTTTC. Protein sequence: CASSLETGANVLTF.

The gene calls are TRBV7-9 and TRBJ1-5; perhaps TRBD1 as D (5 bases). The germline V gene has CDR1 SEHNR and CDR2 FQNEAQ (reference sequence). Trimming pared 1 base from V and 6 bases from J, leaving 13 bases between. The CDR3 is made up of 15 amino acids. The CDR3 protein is CASSLDGGGGQPQHF. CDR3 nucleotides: TGTGCCAGCAGCTTAGACGGGGGAGGAGGTCAGCCCCAGCATTTT.

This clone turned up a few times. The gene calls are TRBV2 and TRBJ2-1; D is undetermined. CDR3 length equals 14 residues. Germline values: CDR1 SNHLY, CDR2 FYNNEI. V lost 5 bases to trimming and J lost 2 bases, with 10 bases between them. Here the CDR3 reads CASSNRATYNEQFF. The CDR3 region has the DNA TGTGCCAGCAGTAACCGGGCTACCTACAATGAGCAGTTCTTC. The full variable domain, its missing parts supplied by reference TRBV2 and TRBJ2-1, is EPEVTQTPSHQVTQMGQEVILRCVPISNHLYFYWYRQILGQKVEFLVSFYNNEISEKSEIFDDQFSVERPDGSNFTLKIRSTKLEDSAMYFCASSNRATYNEQFFGPGTRLTVL.

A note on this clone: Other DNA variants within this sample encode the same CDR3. CDR3 sequence reads: CASSLSISGANVLTF. The CDR3 coding sequence is TGTGCCAGCAGTTTATCGATCTCTGGGGCCAACGTCCTGACTTTC. The gene calls are TRBV27 and TRBJ2-6; D is unclear. The germline V gene encodes CDR1 MNHEY and CDR2 SMNVEV (reference sequence). The CDR3 is made up of 15 amino acids. The germline V and J ends were trimmed by 0 bases and 0 bases, with 3 bases remaining between them. Complete variable domain (other parts from reference TRBV27 and TRBJ2-6): EAQVTQNPRYLITVTGKKLTVTCSQNMNHEYMSWYRQDPGLGLRQIYYSMNVEVTDKGDVPEGYKVSRKEKRNFPLILESPSPNQTSLYFCASSLSISGANVLTFGAGSRLTVL.

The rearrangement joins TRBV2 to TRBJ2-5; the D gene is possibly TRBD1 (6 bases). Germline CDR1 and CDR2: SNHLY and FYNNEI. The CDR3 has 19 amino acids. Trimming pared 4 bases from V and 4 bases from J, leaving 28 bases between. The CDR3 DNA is TGTGCCAGCAGTGCCCACCTCGTTGTTGGGGGCAAGTACACAGAGACCCAGTACTTC. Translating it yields CASSAHLVVGGKYTETQYF.

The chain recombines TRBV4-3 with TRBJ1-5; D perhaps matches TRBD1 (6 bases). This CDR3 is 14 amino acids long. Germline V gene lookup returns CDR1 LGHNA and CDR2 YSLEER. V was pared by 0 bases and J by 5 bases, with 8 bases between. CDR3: CASSQDRGDQPQHF. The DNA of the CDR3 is TGCGCCAGCAGCCAAGACAGGGGCGATCAGCCCCAGCATTTT.

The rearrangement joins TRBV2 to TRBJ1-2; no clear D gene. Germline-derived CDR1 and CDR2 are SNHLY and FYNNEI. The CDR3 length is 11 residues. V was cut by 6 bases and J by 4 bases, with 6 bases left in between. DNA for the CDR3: TGTGCCAGCAGGGACGGCTATGGCTACACCTTC. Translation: CASRDGYGYTF.

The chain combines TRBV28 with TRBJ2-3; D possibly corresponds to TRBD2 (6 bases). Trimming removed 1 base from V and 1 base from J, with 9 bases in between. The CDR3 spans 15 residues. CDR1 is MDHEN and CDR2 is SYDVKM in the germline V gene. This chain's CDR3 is CASSLSASGTDTQYF. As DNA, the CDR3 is TGTGCCAGCAGTTTATCGGCTAGCGGCACAGATACGCAGTATTTT.

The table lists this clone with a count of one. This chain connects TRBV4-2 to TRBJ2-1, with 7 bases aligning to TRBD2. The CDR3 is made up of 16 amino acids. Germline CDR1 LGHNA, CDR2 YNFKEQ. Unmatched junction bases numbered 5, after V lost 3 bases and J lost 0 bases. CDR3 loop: CASSHESGNSYNEQFF. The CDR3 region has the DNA TGTGCCAGCAGCCACGAAAGCGGGAACTCCTACAATGAGCAGTTCTTC.

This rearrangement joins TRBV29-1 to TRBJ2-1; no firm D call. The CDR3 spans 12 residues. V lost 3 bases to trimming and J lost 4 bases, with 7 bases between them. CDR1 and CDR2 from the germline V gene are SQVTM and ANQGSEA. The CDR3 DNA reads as TGCAGCGTTGACGGCACATACAATGAGCAGTTCTTC. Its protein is CSVDGTYNEQFF.

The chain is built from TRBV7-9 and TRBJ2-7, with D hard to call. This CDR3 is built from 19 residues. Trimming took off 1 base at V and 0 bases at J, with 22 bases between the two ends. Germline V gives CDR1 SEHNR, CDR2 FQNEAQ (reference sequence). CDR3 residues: CASSLGIVGQDHRSYEQYF. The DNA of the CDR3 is TGTGCCAGCAGCTTAGGAATCGTTGGTCAGGACCACCGCTCCTACGAGCAGTACTTC.

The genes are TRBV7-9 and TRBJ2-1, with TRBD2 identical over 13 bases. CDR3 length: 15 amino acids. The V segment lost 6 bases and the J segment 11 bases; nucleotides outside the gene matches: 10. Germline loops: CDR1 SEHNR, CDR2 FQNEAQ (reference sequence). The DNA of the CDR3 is TGTGCCAGCAGTCAAACTAGCGGGAGGGCCCTTAAGCAGTTCTTC. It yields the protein CASSQTSGRALKQFF.

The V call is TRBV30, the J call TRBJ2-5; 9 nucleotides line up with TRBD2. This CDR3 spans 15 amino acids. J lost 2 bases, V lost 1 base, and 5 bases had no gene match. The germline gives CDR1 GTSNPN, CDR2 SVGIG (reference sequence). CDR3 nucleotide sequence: TGTGCCTGGAGTGCCGGGACTAGCTGGCAAGAGACCCAGTACTTC. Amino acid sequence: CAWSAGTSWQETQYF.

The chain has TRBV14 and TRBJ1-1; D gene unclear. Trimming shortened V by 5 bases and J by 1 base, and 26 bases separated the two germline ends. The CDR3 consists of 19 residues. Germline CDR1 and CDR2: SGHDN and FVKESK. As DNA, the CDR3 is TGTGCCAGCAGCGCCGCGCAGGTCATGGTTATGGGCCCGAACACTGAAGCTTTCTTT. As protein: CASSAAQVMVMGPNTEAFF.

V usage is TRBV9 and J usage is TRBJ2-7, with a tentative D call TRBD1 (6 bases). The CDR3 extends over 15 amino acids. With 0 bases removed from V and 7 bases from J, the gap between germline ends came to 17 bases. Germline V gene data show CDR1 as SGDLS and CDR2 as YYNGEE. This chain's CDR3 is CASSVEGTGSDEQYF. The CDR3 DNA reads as TGTGCCAGCAGCGTAGAAGGTACAGGGTCGGATGAGCAGTACTTC.

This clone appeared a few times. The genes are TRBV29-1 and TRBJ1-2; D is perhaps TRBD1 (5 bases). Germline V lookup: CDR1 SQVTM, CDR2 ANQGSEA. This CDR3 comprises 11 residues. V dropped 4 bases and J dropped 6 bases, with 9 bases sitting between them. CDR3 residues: CSVAGLDGYTF. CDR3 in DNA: TGCAGCGTTGCAGGGTTAGATGGCTACACCTTC.

The CDR3 coding sequence is TGTGCCAGCAGCTCCGCGAACACCGGGGAGCTGTTTTTT. It yields the protein CASSSANTGELFF. The V call is TRBV5-4, the J call TRBJ2-2; D gene uncertain. The V gene's germline CDR1 is SGHNT and CDR2 YYREEE (reference sequence). V dropped 3 bases and J dropped 0 bases, with 3 bases sitting between them. The CDR3 consists of 13 residues.

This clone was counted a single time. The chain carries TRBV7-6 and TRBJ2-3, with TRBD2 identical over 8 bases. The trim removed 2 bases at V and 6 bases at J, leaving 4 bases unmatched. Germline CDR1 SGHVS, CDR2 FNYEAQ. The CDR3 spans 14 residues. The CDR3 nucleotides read TGTGCCAGCAGCTTAAGAGCGGGAGCGGATACGCAGTATTTT. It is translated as CASSLRAGADTQYF. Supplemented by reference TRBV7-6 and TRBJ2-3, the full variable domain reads GAGVSQSPRYKVTKRGQDVALRCDPISGHVSLYWYRQALGQGPEFLTYFNYEAQQDKSGLPNDRFSAERPEGSISTLTIQRTEQRDSAMYRCASSLRAGADTQYFGPGTRLTVL.

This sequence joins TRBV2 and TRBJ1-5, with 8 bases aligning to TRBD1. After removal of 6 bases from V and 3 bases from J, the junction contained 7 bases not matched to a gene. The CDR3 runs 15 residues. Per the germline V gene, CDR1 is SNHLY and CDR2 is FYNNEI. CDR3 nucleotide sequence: TGTGCCAGCAGACTCGACAGGGGAGTCAATCAGCCCCAGCATTTT. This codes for CASRLDRGVNQPQHF.

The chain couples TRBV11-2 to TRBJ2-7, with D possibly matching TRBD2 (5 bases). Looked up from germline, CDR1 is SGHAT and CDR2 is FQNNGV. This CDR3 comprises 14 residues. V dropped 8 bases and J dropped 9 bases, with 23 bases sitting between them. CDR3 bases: TGTGCCAGCGGCTCACCGGGATTCCCTCCTGTGCAGTACTTC. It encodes CASGSPGFPPVQYF.

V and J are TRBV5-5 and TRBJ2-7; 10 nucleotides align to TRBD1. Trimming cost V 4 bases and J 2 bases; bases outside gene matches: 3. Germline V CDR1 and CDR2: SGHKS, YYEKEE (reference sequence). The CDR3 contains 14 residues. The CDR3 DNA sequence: TGTGCCAGCAGCGCTGGACAGGGGGCCTACGAGCAGTACTTC. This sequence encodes CASSAGQGAYEQYF.

CDR3 DNA sequence: TGTGCCAGCAGCTTCACGGGCCGCACCGGGGAGCTGTTTTTT. Encoded protein: CASSFTGRTGELFF. This rearrangement joins TRBV7-3 to TRBJ2-2; no definite D call. Trimming shortened V by 3 bases and J by 4 bases, and 9 bases separated the two germline ends. The CDR3 consists of 14 residues. Germline CDR1 and CDR2: SGHTA and FQGTGA. The variable domain in full, with the rest retrieved from reference TRBV7-3 and TRBJ2-2, is GAGVSQTPSNKVTEKGKYVELRCDPISGHTALYWYRQSLGQGPEFLIYFQGTGAADDSGLPNDRFFAVRPEGSVSTLKIQRTERGDSAVYLCASSFTGRTGELFFGEGSRLTVL.

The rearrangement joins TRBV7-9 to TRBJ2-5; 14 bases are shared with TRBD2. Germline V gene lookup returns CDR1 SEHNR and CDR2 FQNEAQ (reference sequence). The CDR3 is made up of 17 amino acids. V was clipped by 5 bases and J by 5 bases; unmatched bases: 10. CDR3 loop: CASSAGTSGRFGETQYF. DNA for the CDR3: TGTGCCAGCAGCGCCGGGACTAGCGGGAGATTCGGGGAGACCCAGTACTTC.

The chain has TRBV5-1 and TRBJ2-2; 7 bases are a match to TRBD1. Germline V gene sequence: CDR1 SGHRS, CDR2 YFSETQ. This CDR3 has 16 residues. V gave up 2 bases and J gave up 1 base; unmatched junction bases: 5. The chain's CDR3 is CASSFPGTENTGELFF. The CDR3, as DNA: TGCGCCAGCAGCTTTCCCGGGACAGAGAACACCGGGGAGCTGTTTTTT.

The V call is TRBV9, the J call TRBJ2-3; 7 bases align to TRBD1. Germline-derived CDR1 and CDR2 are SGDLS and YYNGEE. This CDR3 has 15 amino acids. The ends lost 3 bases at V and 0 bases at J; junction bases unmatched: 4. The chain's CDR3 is CASSERGPSTDTQYF. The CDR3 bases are TGTGCCAGCAGCGAAAGGGGGCCCAGCACAGATACGCAGTATTTT.

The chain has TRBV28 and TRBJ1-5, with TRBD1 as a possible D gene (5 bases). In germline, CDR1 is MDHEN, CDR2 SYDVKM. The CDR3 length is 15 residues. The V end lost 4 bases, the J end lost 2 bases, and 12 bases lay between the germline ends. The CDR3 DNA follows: TGTGCCAGCAGTTCTCGGGACGTAGGCAATCAGCCCCAGCATTTT. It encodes CASSSRDVGNQPQHF.

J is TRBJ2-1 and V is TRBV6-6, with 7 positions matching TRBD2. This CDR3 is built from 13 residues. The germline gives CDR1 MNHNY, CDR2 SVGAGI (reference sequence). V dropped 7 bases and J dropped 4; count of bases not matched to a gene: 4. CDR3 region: CASTAGPYNEQFF. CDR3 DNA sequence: TGTGCCAGCACAGCGGGACCGTACAATGAGCAGTTCTTC.

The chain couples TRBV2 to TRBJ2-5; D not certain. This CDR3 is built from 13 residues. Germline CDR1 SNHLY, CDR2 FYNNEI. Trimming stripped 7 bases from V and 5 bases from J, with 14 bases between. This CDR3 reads CASIELNSETQYF. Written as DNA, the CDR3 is TGTGCCAGCATCGAACTAAATTCGGAGACCCAGTACTTC.

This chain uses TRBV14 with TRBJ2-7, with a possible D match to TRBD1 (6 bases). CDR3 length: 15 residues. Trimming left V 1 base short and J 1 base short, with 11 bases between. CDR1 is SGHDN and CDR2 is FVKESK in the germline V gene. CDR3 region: CASSQGVGQSYEQYF. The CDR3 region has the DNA TGTGCCAGCAGCCAAGGAGTAGGACAGTCCTACGAGCAGTACTTC.